This entry lists 4 T cell receptor beta chains sequenced from one sample in a study of T cells after posttransplantation cyclophosphamide. Only in-frame clones appear in the TCRdb table, and some are missing; sequencing was by immunoSEQ multiplex PCR. This sample comprises about 33,000 clones, none seen once only. Sequenced material: PBMCs. These receptor sequences come from a girl aged 5-17 years in good health, CMV-negative, and a related stem cell transplant donor.

The genes are TRBV28 and TRBJ2-3, with TRBD2 identical over 11 bases. J lost 5 bases, V lost 8 bases, and 12 bases had no gene match. The CDR3 runs 16 residues. The germline gives CDR1 MDHEN, CDR2 SYDVKM. The CDR3 protein is CASLSRRLAGGDTQYF. CDR3 bases: TGTGCCAGCCTTTCTAGGAGGCTAGCGGGAGGAGATACGCAGTATTTT.

The chain carries TRBV5-4 and TRBJ2-1, with 7 positions matching TRBD1. CDR3 length: 15 residues. The germline V gene has CDR1 SGHNT and CDR2 YYREEE (reference sequence). Germline trimming cut 2 bases from V and 5 bases from J; bases unmatched to any gene: 7. CDR3 region: CASSLDKQGDNEQFF. The CDR3 DNA sequence: TGTGCCAGCAGCTTAGACAAGCAGGGGGACAATGAGCAGTTCTTC.

V gene TRBV29-1 combines with J gene TRBJ2-5; TRBD1 might be the D (6 bases). With the DNA end fitting TRBJ2-7 better, the J assignment may be wrong. The CDR3 is 14 amino acids. Germline CDR1 and CDR2: SQVTM and ANQGSEA. DNA for the CDR3: TGCAGCGTTGAAGTCCCCGACAGGAAATACGAGCAGTACTTC. Encoded protein: CSVEVPDRKYEQYF.

This clone was recorded many times. The chain has TRBV19 and TRBJ2-1, with D possibly being TRBD2 (6 bases). This CDR3 spans 11 amino acids. CDR1 and CDR2 (germline): LNHDA, SQIVND (reference sequence). As DNA, the CDR3 is TGTAGGAGCGGAGGGGACAATGAGCAGTTCTTC. This gives the protein CRSGGDNEQFF.